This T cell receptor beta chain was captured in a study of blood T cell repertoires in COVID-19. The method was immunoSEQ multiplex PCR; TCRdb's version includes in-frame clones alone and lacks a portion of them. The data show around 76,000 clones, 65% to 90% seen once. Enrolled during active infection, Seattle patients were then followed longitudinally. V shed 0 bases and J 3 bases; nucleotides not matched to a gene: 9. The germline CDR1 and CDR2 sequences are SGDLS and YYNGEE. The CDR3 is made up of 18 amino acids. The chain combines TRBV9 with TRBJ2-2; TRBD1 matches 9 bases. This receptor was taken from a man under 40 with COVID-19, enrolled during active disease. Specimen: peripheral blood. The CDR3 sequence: CASSVEGQGGGYTGELFF. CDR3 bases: TGTGCCAGCAGCGTAGAGGGACAGGGAGGTGGTTACACCGGGGAGCTGTTTTTT.